The clone carrying this T cell receptor beta chain was counted a few times. Its antigen remains unknown. The germline V gene encodes CDR1 SGHRS and CDR2 YFSETQ. J was trimmed by 3 bases and V by 0 bases; bases with no gene match: 7. The CDR3 length is 16 residues. This record comes from a study of T cell responses to AZD1222 COVID-19 vaccine. Study-wide results and limits: Spike-specific TCR breadth and depth were elevated following two AZD1222 doses. Baseline seropositivity characterized only a handful of AZD1222 recipients.

The table came from immunoSEQ multiplex PCR; TCRdb's copy has only in-frame clones and leaves some out. The table has around 100,000 clones, around 89% seen once. The sequence derives from an adult in good health. The sample in question was peripheral blood, obtained on day 0 of AZD1222 vaccination. The chain has TRBV5-1 and TRBJ2-7; 9 bases line up with TRBD1. CDR3 nucleotide sequence: TGCGCCAGCAGCTTGGGGGGCGGGACAGGGAACTACGAGCAGTACTTC. Its translation is CASSLGGGTGNYEQYF.